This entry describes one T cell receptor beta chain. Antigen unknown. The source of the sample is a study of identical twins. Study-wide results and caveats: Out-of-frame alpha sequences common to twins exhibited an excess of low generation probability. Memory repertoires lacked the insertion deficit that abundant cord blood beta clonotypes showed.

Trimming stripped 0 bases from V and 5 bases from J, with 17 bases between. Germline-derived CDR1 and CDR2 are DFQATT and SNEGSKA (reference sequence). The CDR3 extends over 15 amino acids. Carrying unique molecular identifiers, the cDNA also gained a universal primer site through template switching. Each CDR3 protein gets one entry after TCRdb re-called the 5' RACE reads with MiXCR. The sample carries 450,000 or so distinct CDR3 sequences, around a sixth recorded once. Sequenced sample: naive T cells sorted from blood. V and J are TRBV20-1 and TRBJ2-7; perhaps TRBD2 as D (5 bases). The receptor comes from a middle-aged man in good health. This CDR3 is CSARDLVRVRDEQYF. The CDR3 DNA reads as TGCAGTGCTAGAGATCTCGTGAGGGTTCGCGACGAGCAGTACTTC.